One sample yielded the 28 T cell receptor beta chains listed below, sequenced in a study of T-cell reconstitution after alpha-beta-depleted transplantation in children. Preparation of the TCRbeta library used unique molecular identifiers. MiXCR, run by TCRdb on the PCR reads, gives a single entry per CDR3 protein. The sample lists 250,000 to 400,000 distinct CDR3 sequences; 23% were seen once. Sequencing used PBMCs, mostly from graft donor cells, obtained 180 days after TCRalphabeta/CD19-depleted stem cell transplant. The receptors stem from a male patient younger than 18 who had a stem cell transplant for acute lymphoblastic leukemia, so the T cells may come from the graft donor.

This clonotype was seen only a few times. This CDR3 reads CASSYRTDYNEQFF. The CDR3 DNA reads as TGTGCCAGCAGTTACCGGACAGATTACAATGAGCAGTTCTTC. The rearrangement links TRBV6-2 or TRBV6-3 to TRBJ2-1, with D maybe TRBD1 (6 bases). From germline, CDR1 is MNHEY and CDR2 SVGEGT. CDR3 length: 14 residues. V was trimmed by 2 bases and J by 4 bases, leaving 9 bases between them.

This clonotype was detected a few times. This chain connects TRBV20-1 to TRBJ2-1; 7 bases are shared with TRBD2. V gave up 5 bases and J gave up 5 bases; unmatched junction bases: 9. The germline CDR1 and CDR2 sequences are DFQATT and SNEGSKA (reference sequence). The length of the CDR3 is 14 residues. The CDR3 is CSALGTGGNNEQFF. CDR3 coding DNA: TGCAGTGCTTTGGGGACGGGGGGTAACAATGAGCAGTTCTTC.

The chain combines TRBV11-3 with TRBJ2-2; TRBD1 agrees at 9 bases. The CDR3 totals 16 residues. V shed 3 bases and J 4 bases; nucleotides not matched to a gene: 6. Germline V CDR1 and CDR2: SGHNT, YENEEA. CDR3 DNA: TGTGCCAGCAGCTTTGGACAGGGGAAGGGCACCGGGGAGCTGTTTTTT. This gives the protein CASSFGQGKGTGELFF.

Regarding this clonotype: A read error may explain this, as a much larger clone is one base away. The rearrangement uses TRBV5-5 and TRBJ2-1; D is ambiguous. The V gene lost 1 base and the J gene lost 0 bases, with 11 bases spanning the gap. Germline V CDR1 and CDR2: SGHKS, YYEKEE (reference sequence). This CDR3 contains 16 residues. CDR3 DNA sequence: TGTGCCAGCAGCTTGCTGACGGGCTTCTCCTACAATGAGCAGTTCTTC. It translates to CASSLLTGFSYNEQFF.

On this clonotype itself: Germline and junction disagree at one end, which may indicate a read error. The rearrangement joins TRBV5-1 to TRBJ1-5; 11 bases agree with TRBD1. The CDR3 is 15 amino acids. Germline-derived CDR1 and CDR2 are SGHRS and YFSETQ. The CDR3 is CASSLGQGGVQPQHF. The CDR3 DNA sequence: TGCGCCAGCAGTTTGGGACAGGGGGGGGTTCAGCCCCAGCATTTT. Using reference TRBV5-1 and TRBJ1-5 for the parts outside the CDR3, the full variable domain is KAGVTQTPRYLIKTRGQQVTLSCSPISGHRSVSWYQQTPGQGLQFLFEYFSETQRNKGNFPGRFSGRQFSNSRSEMNVSTLELGDSALYLCASSLGQGGVQPQHFGDGTRLSIL.

This clonotype was seen more than once but under ten times. This sequence joins TRBV10-3 and TRBJ2-2; TRBD2 agrees at 11 bases. Trimming at V came to 4 bases and at J to 8 bases, leaving 6 bases not matched to a gene. The CDR3 contains 15 residues. The V gene's germline CDR1 is ENHRY and CDR2 SYGVKD. CDR3 residues: CAISVAGGPRGELFF. CDR3 DNA sequence: TGTGCCATCAGTGTAGCGGGAGGGCCGCGAGGGGAGCTGTTTTTT.

This clonotype has only a few counts. This chain connects TRBV9 to TRBJ2-7, with a weak D call TRBD2 (5 bases). CDR3 length: 14 residues. Trimming left V 5 bases short and J 6 bases short, with 18 bases between. CDR1 is SGDLS, CDR2 YYNGEE, per germline. Written as DNA, the CDR3 is TGTGCCAGCAGAGCGGACGGCCAGGTCGGCGAGCAGTACTTC. Translated, it gives CASRADGQVGEQYF.

The rearrangement links TRBV20-1 to TRBJ2-1; no definite D call. Between the trimmed V and J ends, which lost 0 bases and 7 bases, there was a span of 13 bases. Germline assignment: CDR1 DFQATT and CDR2 SNEGSKA (reference sequence). The CDR3 runs to 14 residues. For the CDR3, the DNA is TGCAGTGCTAGAGATTTCATAGGGTATAATGAGCAGTTCTTC. Translating it yields CSARDFIGYNEQFF.

This clonotype came up many times. The chain carries TRBV30 and TRBJ2-1; TRBD2 matches at 9 bases. The CDR3 is 15 residues long. The germline V gene has CDR1 GTSNPN and CDR2 SVGIG (reference sequence). V was pared by 2 bases and J by 0 bases, with 2 bases of the junction left unmatched. The CDR3 DNA follows: TGTGCCTGGAGTTTTAGCGGGAGCTCCTACAATGAGCAGTTCTTC. As protein: CAWSFSGSSYNEQFF. The entire variable domain, with the rest obtained from reference TRBV30 and TRBJ2-1, is as follows: SQTIHQWPATLVQPVGSPLSLECTVEGTSNPNLYWYRQAAGRGLQLLFYSVGIGQISSEVPQNLSASRPQDRQFILSSKKLLLSDSGFYLCAWSFSGSSYNEQFFGPGTRLTVL.

DNA for the CDR3: TGTGCCAGCATGTGGGGGCTAGCGTACGAGACCCAGTACTTC. Translated: CASMWGLAYETQYF. The chain uses TRBV12-3 or TRBV12-4 and TRBJ2-5; TRBD1 or TRBD2 may be the D gene (6 bases each). The V end was cut by 7 bases, the J end by 5 bases, with 17 bases between. This CDR3 spans 14 amino acids.

The J gene is TRBJ1-1, the V gene TRBV19; D not certain. CDR1 and CDR2 from the germline V gene are LNHDA and SQIVND (reference sequence). Trimming removed 6 bases from V and 0 bases from J, with 8 bases in between. CDR3 size: 13 residues. The CDR3 sequence is CASRDHLNTEAFF. Here the CDR3 DNA reads TGTGCCAGTAGGGACCATTTGAACACTGAAGCTTTCTTT.

The chain recombines TRBV5-1 with TRBJ2-7, with TRBD1 as a possible D gene (6 bases). V was shortened by 0 bases and J by 3 bases, with 10 bases between the two germline ends. In germline, CDR1 is SGHRS, CDR2 YFSETQ. The CDR3 runs 14 residues. CDR3 amino acids: CASSLASGVYEQYF. Here the CDR3 DNA reads TGCGCCAGCAGCTTGGCCTCAGGGGTCTACGAGCAGTACTTC.

The gene calls are TRBV27 and TRBJ1-2, with 7 bases fitting TRBD1. Trimming removed 3 bases from V and 7 bases from J; junction bases left unmatched: 11. The CDR3 length is 15 residues. Looked up from germline, CDR1 is MNHEY and CDR2 is SMNVEV (reference sequence). For the CDR3, the DNA is TGTGCCAGCAGTTTTAGGGGGCAAGGAATCATTGGCTACACCTTC. Translation: CASSFRGQGIIGYTF.

A remark on this clonotype: A much bigger clone sits one base away, suggesting this may be a read error. The rearrangement links TRBV29-1 to TRBJ2-4; 10 bases line up with TRBD1. Trimming removed 4 bases from V and 8 bases from J; junction bases left unmatched: 5. CDR3 length equals 13 residues. The germline CDR1 and CDR2 sequences are SQVTM and ANQGSEA. The CDR3 protein is CSVGDRGLHIQYF. CDR3 DNA sequence: TGCAGCGTTGGGGACAGGGGTTTACACATTCAGTACTTC.

Only a few counts were recorded for this clonotype. This chain uses TRBV29-1 with TRBJ2-3, with 10 bases matching TRBD2. The CDR3 has 15 amino acids. Per the germline V gene, CDR1 is SQVTM and CDR2 is ANQGSEA. J gave up 10 bases and V 2 bases, and 12 bases lay outside the gene matches. This CDR3 is CSVERASGSYQAQYF. CDR3 coding DNA: TGCAGCGTTGAACGGGCTAGCGGGAGCTATCAAGCGCAGTATTTT.

This chain joins TRBV12-3 or TRBV12-4 and TRBJ2-2, with D perhaps TRBD2 (5 bases). Trimming stripped 6 bases from V and 7 bases from J, with 18 bases between. This CDR3 comprises 15 residues. The CDR3 DNA follows: TGTGCCAGCAGCCCCTCCAGAGCGGTTCACGGGGAGCTGTTTTTT. Translating gives CASSPSRAVHGELFF.

This clonotype has just a few counts. The gene calls are TRBV4-1 and TRBJ2-7; TRBD2 matches at 7 bases. CDR3 length equals 15 residues. CDR1 and CDR2 (germline): MGHRA, YSYEKL. Trimming took 1 base from V and 4 from J; bases not matched to a gene: 7. The CDR3 DNA follows: TGCGCCAGCAGCCAAGGGAACGGGAGGAGTTACGAGCAGTACTTC. Amino acids: CASSQGNGRSYEQYF.

In its sample, this clonotype was seen a few times. The chain is built from TRBV6-1 and TRBJ2-5, with a possible D match to TRBD2 (5 bases). Deletions cut 5 bases from V and 1 base from J, with 11 bases between. Germline V gene data show CDR1 as MNHNS and CDR2 as SASEGT. This CDR3 region has 14 residues. Here the CDR3 reads CASSRGVPQETQYF. CDR3 sequence (DNA): TGTGCCAGCAGTCGGGGAGTACCCCAAGAGACCCAGTACTTC.

The rearrangement joins TRBV20-1 to TRBJ1-4, with 9 bases identical to TRBD1. V trimming: 3 bases; J trimming: 14 bases; junction bases outside the gene matches: 4. This CDR3 is 11 amino acids long. From germline, CDR1 is DFQATT and CDR2 SNEGSKA (reference sequence). Written as DNA, the CDR3 is TGCAGTGCTAGTCCGGGACAGGGTCTGTTTTTT. Translated: CSASPGQGLFF.

J is TRBJ2-3 and V is TRBV9; 7 bases line up with TRBD1. V trimming: 2 bases; J trimming: 2 bases; junction bases outside the gene matches: 11. The CDR3 covers 17 residues. CDR1 and CDR2 (germline): SGDLS, YYNGEE. The CDR3 region has the DNA TGTGCCAGCAGCGTGACCGCCGGGACAGTGCTCACAGATACGCAGTATTTT. Encoded protein: CASSVTAGTVLTDTQYF. Looking up the rest from reference TRBV9 and TRBJ2-3 gives the full variable domain: DSGVTQTPKHLITATGQRVTLRCSPRSGDLSVYWYQQSLDQGLQFLIQYYNGEERAKGNILERFSAQQFPDLHSELNLSSLELGDSALYFCASSVTAGTVLTDTQYFGPGTRLTVL.

CDR3 loop: CASSYLAGAHREQYF. The CDR3 region has the DNA TGTGCCAGCAGTTACTTAGCGGGAGCCCACAGGGAGCAGTACTTC. The genes are TRBV6-5 and TRBJ2-7; TRBD2 matches at 9 bases. Trimming removed 1 base from V and 7 bases from J; junction bases left unmatched: 8. Germline V gene data show CDR1 as MNHEY and CDR2 as SVGAGI. The CDR3 is made up of 15 amino acids.

The gene calls are TRBV5-1 and TRBJ2-3; perhaps TRBD1 as D (6 bases). Germline CDR1 and CDR2: SGHRS and YFSETQ. V gave up 4 bases and J gave up 6 bases, with 18 bases separating them. This CDR3 comprises 15 residues. CDR3 nucleotide sequence: TGCGCCAGCAGCCTGTACTCAGGGGCTTCGGATACGCAGTATTTT. The encoded protein is CASSLYSGASDTQYF. Combining the CDR3 with reference TRBV5-1 and TRBJ2-3 gives the whole variable domain KAGVTQTPRYLIKTRGQQVTLSCSPISGHRSVSWYQQTPGQGLQFLFEYFSETQRNKGNFPGRFSGRQFSNSRSEMNVSTLELGDSALYLCASSLYSGASDTQYFGPGTRLTVL.

Only one count was recorded for this clonotype. The chain joins TRBV4-1 to TRBJ1-2, with D perhaps matching TRBD1 (5 bases). The CDR3 runs 12 residues. CDR1 is MGHRA, CDR2 YSYEKL, per germline. Trimming pared 5 bases from V and 6 bases from J, leaving 10 bases between. The CDR3 loop reads CASSSRDHGYTF. CDR3 DNA: TGCGCCAGCAGCTCCAGGGATCATGGCTACACCTTC.

This chain joins TRBV7-8 and TRBJ2-1; D may match TRBD1 or TRBD2 (5 bases each). The V and J ends lost 3 bases and 5 bases respectively, with 8 bases between them. The CDR3 has 13 residues. Germline CDR1 SGHVS, CDR2 FQNEAQ. Here the CDR3 DNA reads TGTGCCAGCAGCTTCGGGACGGACAATGAGCAGTTCTTC. The encoded protein is CASSFGTDNEQFF.

CDR3 in amino acids: CASSNHPALAYNEQFF. The DNA of the CDR3 is TGTGCCAGCAGCAACCACCCAGCTCTCGCCTACAATGAGCAGTTCTTC. This chain joins TRBV7-3 and TRBJ2-1; D remains ambiguous. Germline CDR1 reads SGHTA; CDR2 reads FQGTGA. The CDR3 contains 16 residues. V was trimmed by 5 bases and J by 2 bases, leaving 16 bases between them.

This clonotype turned up a few times. The V and J genes are TRBV12-5 and TRBJ1-5; D gene unclear. CDR3 length: 18 residues. Trimming took off 0 bases at V and 6 bases at J, with 21 bases between the two ends. Looked up from germline, CDR1 is LGHNT and CDR2 is FRNRAP. CDR3 coding DNA: TGTGCTAGTGGTTTGGTACTCGGCAGCTCCTCACCTCGTCAGCCCCAGCATTTT. Translation gives CASGLVLGSSSPRQPQHF. Supplemented by reference TRBV12-5 and TRBJ1-5, the full variable domain reads DARVTQTPRHKVTEMGQEVTMRCQPILGHNTVFWYRQTMMQGLELLAYFRNRAPLDDSGMPKDRFSAEMPDATLATLKIQPSEPRDSAVYFCASGLVLGSSSPRQPQHFGDGTRLSIL.

This clonotype was detected only once. The rearrangement uses TRBV23-1 and TRBJ1-1; D remains unclear. TRBV23-1 is flagged as an ORF with uncertain function. V gave up 1 base and J gave up 5 bases, with 14 bases separating them. This CDR3 contains 15 residues. The CDR3 here is CASSQLMISGTEAFF. For the CDR3, the DNA is TGCGCCAGCAGTCAATTAATGATCTCGGGGACTGAAGCTTTCTTT.

The chain uses TRBV6-6 and TRBJ1-4, with 8 nucleotides matching TRBD1. This CDR3 is built from 13 residues. CDR1 and CDR2 from the germline V gene are MNHNY and SVGAGI (reference sequence). Trimming removed 6 bases from V and 7 bases from J; junction bases left unmatched: 4. This CDR3 is CASRDRVGEKLFF. CDR3 DNA: TGTGCCAGCAGGGACAGGGTGGGTGAAAAACTGTTTTTT.